Each of the 18 T cell receptor beta chains below was sequenced from the same sample in a study of blood T cell repertoires in COVID-19. The data were produced by immunoSEQ multiplex PCR, yet TCRdb's version contains in-frame clones alone and is incomplete. Of around 250,000 clones listed, roughly 83% are singletons. The sample taken for sequencing was peripheral blood. The receptor source for this set is an elderly man with acute or convalescent COVID-19.

This chain links TRBV5-8 with TRBJ1-2; no clear D. Looked up from germline, CDR1 is SGHTS and CDR2 is YDEGEE. Trimming took off 0 bases at V and 5 bases at J, with 8 bases between the two ends. The length of the CDR3 is 13 residues. Here the CDR3 reads CASSLAGSYGYTF. CDR3 DNA: TGTGCCAGCAGCTTGGCAGGATCGTATGGCTACACCTTC.

Only a few counts were recorded for this clone. The chain joins TRBV12-3 or TRBV12-4 to TRBJ1-5, with D hard to call. Deletions cut 3 bases from V and 7 bases from J, with 10 bases between. This CDR3 is 13 amino acids long. The CDR3 is CASSLQVSQPQHF. CDR3 nucleotides: TGTGCCAGCAGTTTGCAGGTATCACAGCCCCAGCATTTT.

This chain joins TRBV27 and TRBJ2-5, with 7 bases that match TRBD2. The CDR3 contains 16 residues. From germline, CDR1 is MNHEY and CDR2 SMNVEV (reference sequence). Germline trimming cut 5 bases from V and 5 bases from J; bases unmatched to any gene: 14. CDR3 nucleotide sequence: TGTGCCAGCAGTGTCTCCCATCTGGGCGGGGGTGAGACCCAGTACTTC. Encoded protein: CASSVSHLGGGETQYF.

This clone came up a few times. This rearrangement joins TRBV20-1 to TRBJ2-7; D may be TRBD2 (6 bases). Trimming removed 3 bases from V and 7 bases from J, with 19 bases in between. The CDR3 extends over 14 amino acids. Germline V gene data show CDR1 as DFQATT and CDR2 as SNEGSKA (reference sequence). CDR3 region: CSASSTSPSWEQYF. As DNA, the CDR3 is TGCAGTGCTAGTTCGACTAGTCCGAGTTGGGAGCAGTACTTC.

This rearrangement joins TRBV2 to TRBJ2-1, with 10 bases matching TRBD1. The CDR3 contains 17 residues. Germline V gives CDR1 SNHLY, CDR2 FYNNEI. V was pared by 6 bases and J by 9 bases, with 17 bases of the junction left unmatched. CDR3 sequence reads: CASRSFAGTGEGGEQFF. CDR3 in DNA: TGTGCCAGCAGATCTTTCGCCGGGACAGGGGAGGGTGGTGAGCAGTTCTTC.

The chain uses TRBV27 and TRBJ2-1; the match to TRBD2 covers 7 bases. Looked up from germline, CDR1 is MNHEY and CDR2 is SMNVEV (reference sequence). This CDR3 has 15 amino acids. V gave up 5 bases and J gave up 0 bases; unmatched junction bases: 4. CDR3 DNA sequence: TGTGCCAGCAGTCCGTCTAGCGGCTCCTACAATGAGCAGTTCTTC. Its translation is CASSPSSGSYNEQFF.

This clone was detected only a few times. V is TRBV2 and J is TRBJ2-1; TRBD2 matches at 13 bases. V was pared by 7 bases and J by 10 bases, with 7 bases of the junction left unmatched. From germline, CDR1 is SNHLY and CDR2 FYNNEI. The CDR3 spans 14 residues. The CDR3 nucleotides are TGTGCCAGCACTGGACTAGCGGGGGTTGGCGAGCAGTTCTTC. This translates into CASTGLAGVGEQFF.

CDR3 sequence: CAISESMGQGDEQYF. DNA of the CDR3: TGTGCCATCAGTGAGTCGATGGGACAGGGGGACGAGCAGTACTTC. The chain employs TRBV10-3 and TRBJ2-7; 11 nucleotides line up with TRBD1. CDR3 length equals 15 residues. Trimming took 0 bases from V and 5 from J; bases not matched to a gene: 3. Germline CDR1 and CDR2: ENHRY and SYGVKD.

The chain recombines TRBV10-3 with TRBJ1-6; TRBD1 is a possible D gene (6 bases). From germline, CDR1 is ENHRY and CDR2 SYGVKD. V lost 3 bases and J lost 5, with 11 bases in between. The CDR3 extends over 15 amino acids. The CDR3 bases are TGTGCCATCAGTGATGCGACAGGAAATAATTCACCCCTCCACTTT. It encodes CAISDATGNNSPLHF.

The V and J genes are TRBV20-1 and TRBJ1-2; D is undetermined. CDR3 length: 10 amino acids. V gave up 6 bases and J gave up 3 bases, with 5 bases separating them. Germline V CDR1 and CDR2: DFQATT, SNEGSKA (reference sequence). The CDR3 loop reads CSAPDYGYTF. The CDR3, as DNA: TGCAGTGCGCCAGACTATGGCTACACCTTC.

This clone was seen only a few times. The chain employs TRBV28 and TRBJ1-3; TRBD1 is a possible D gene (6 bases). The germline V gene has CDR1 MDHEN and CDR2 SYDVKM. The CDR3 length is 14 residues. V dropped 5 bases and J dropped 3 bases, with 11 bases sitting between them. The CDR3 DNA is TGTGCCAGCAGTCCAGGGACACTTGGAAACACCATATATTTT. This translates into CASSPGTLGNTIYF.

The rearrangement links TRBV19 to TRBJ2-2; possible D gene TRBD1, 7 bases. Germline V gene sequence: CDR1 LNHDA, CDR2 SQIVND (reference sequence). The CDR3 is 15 amino acids. Trimming stripped 7 bases from V and 4 bases from J, with 16 bases between. In DNA form, the CDR3 reads TGTGCCAGTACCCCACGGCAGGGGGGCACCGGGGAGCTGTTTTTT. This sequence encodes CASTPRQGGTGELFF. The full variable domain, rest sourced from reference TRBV19 and TRBJ2-2, is DGGITQSPKYLFRKEGQNVTLSCEQNLNHDAMYWYRQDPGQGLRLIYYSQIVNDFQKGDIAEGYSVSREKKESFPLTVTSAQKNPTAFYLCASTPRQGGTGELFFGEGSRLTVL.

The chain uses TRBV5-1 and TRBJ2-7, with TRBD1 identical over 8 bases. This CDR3 has 13 amino acids. From germline, CDR1 is SGHRS and CDR2 YFSETQ. J was trimmed by 3 bases and V by 2 bases; bases with no gene match: 1. Here the CDR3 DNA reads TGCGCCAGCAGCTTTGACAGGGGCTACGAGCAGTACTTC. This encodes CASSFDRGYEQYF.

The chain recombines TRBV19 with TRBJ1-5, with D perhaps TRBD1 (5 bases). In germline, CDR1 is LNHDA, CDR2 SQIVND (reference sequence). V was pared by 4 bases and J by 6 bases, with 10 bases between. CDR3 length: 13 residues. In DNA, the CDR3 is TGTGCCAGTAGTACAGACAGAATTCAGCCCCAGCATTTT. This sequence encodes CASSTDRIQPQHF.

The chain has TRBV6-1 and TRBJ2-3; no reliable D call. CDR3 size: 14 residues. Trimming took off 2 bases at V and 2 bases at J, with 8 bases between the two ends. Looked up from germline, CDR1 is MNHNS and CDR2 is SASEGT. CDR3 region: CASSELQYTDTQYF. CDR3 bases: TGTGCCAGCAGTGAACTACAGTACACAGATACGCAGTATTTT.

In its sample, this clone was seen once. This chain uses TRBV5-1 with TRBJ1-5; 10 nucleotides agree with TRBD1. This CDR3 region has 14 residues. Per the germline V gene, CDR1 is SGHRS and CDR2 is YFSETQ. J gave up 5 bases and V 4 bases, and 3 bases lay outside the gene matches. The CDR3 is CASSPGTGDQPQHF. The CDR3 DNA sequence: TGCGCCAGCAGCCCAGGGACAGGGGATCAGCCCCAGCATTTT.

V gene TRBV5-4 combines with J gene TRBJ1-4, with D possibly matching TRBD1 (6 bases). The V end was cut by 1 base, the J end by 8 bases, with 12 bases between. Germline assignment: CDR1 SGHNT and CDR2 YYREEE (reference sequence). The CDR3 is 14 residues long. The CDR3 is CASSLKQGSEKLFF. The DNA for the CDR3 is TGTGCCAGCAGCTTGAAACAGGGAAGCGAAAAACTGTTTTTT.

There are a few counts of this clone. CDR3 bases: TGTGCCAGCAGTTTATCCTTCCGGGGACTAGCGGGAGAGGAGCAGTACTTC. Its translation: CASSLSFRGLAGEEQYF. The genes are TRBV28 and TRBJ2-7, with TRBD2 matching over 14 bases. V dropped 1 base and J dropped 7; count of bases not matched to a gene: 9. The germline CDR1 and CDR2 sequences are MDHEN and SYDVKM. The CDR3 consists of 17 residues. Based on the CDR3 plus reference TRBV28 and TRBJ2-7, the full variable domain is DVKVTQSSRYLVKRTGEKVFLECVQDMDHENMFWYRQDPGLGLRLIYFSYDVKMKEKGDIPEGYSVSREKKERFSLILESASTNQTSMYLCASSLSFRGLAGEEQYFGPGTRLTVT.